This record covers a single T cell receptor (beta chain). Its specific antigen is unknown. No base qualities exist here, and no much larger clone lies one base off it. For TCRbeta CDR3 sequencing, genomic DNA from the sorted cells was extracted using the QIAGEN DNeasy Blood and Tissue Kit. High-throughput TCRbeta CDR3 sequencing, which included PCR amplification with bias correction and internal controls, was done commercially through immunoSEQ. Turning to the authors' computational methods: Unique productive TCRbeta sequences were defined by CDR3 nucleotide sequence when primers matched and otherwise by CDR3 amino acid sequence together with Vbeta and Jbeta genes. Sorting error was corrected by removing sequences shared between sorted populations at a frequency ratio of 2:1 or less, and the remaining shared sequences were assigned to the higher population. A sequence counted as donor-reactive if, in CFSE-low cells, the sequence had a frequency of at least 0.01% and was expanded at least 5-fold compared with unstimulated cells. Repertoire divergence was quantified by Jensen-Shannon divergence using the top 100 TCRbeta sequences ranked by frequency. When a sample had multiple sequencing runs, each run was corrected for sorting error separately and the runs were then pooled. Imported from immuneACCESS, the table was reduced by TCRdb to in-frame sequences with V and J called. These copies leave out some clones; in studies compared against another copy, an unresolved V gene accounts for under half, and the cause of the remainder is not known. From that table come the V and J calls and clone size; the DNA was used to work out D and trimming. The table for this sample lists roughly 99,000 clones; approximately 94% of them were counted only once. The ten largest clones capture 0.35% to 0.55% of the sample.

This entry is derived from a study of Tregs in tolerant kidney transplant recipients (dated by TCRdb to between 2019 and 2020). For the study in its entirety: Transplants used related donors with nonmyeloablative bone marrow transplantation; mixed chimerism was transient in the human trials. The study used TCRbeta sequencing to identify donor-specific regulatory T cells before combined kidney and bone marrow transplantation, then tracked those cells after transplant.

What the work shows at the level of the full study, not this receptor alone: Expanding Tregs with activated donor B cells appeared to identify the most biologically relevant and donor-specific TCRbeta repertoire. Donor-specific Treg expansion exceeded global Treg expansion in tolerant patients, suggesting antigen-driven rather than nonspecific expansion. The study was constrained by small patient numbers, and validation of the findings is required in larger populations and under other immunosuppression protocols. Because the PCR primers were changed over time for some patients, nucleotide-level comparison could not be performed across the samples from those patients. Biological reproducibility was not examined directly, but technical replication error appeared to be minimal.

This specimen's time point label, per the study, means: blood sample drawn before combined kidney and bone marrow transplant. Unstimulated Tregs (CD4+CD25+CD127-), CD4+ non-Tregs (CD4+CD25-), CD4 and CD8 cells were FACS-sorted from thawed PBMCs. Patients were 4 combined kidney and bone marrow transplant recipients from the ITN036ST trial, and only these trial subjects had samples available. Healthy control blood was separated into PBMCs by Ficoll density gradient and cryopreserved, and patient PBMCs were collected both before and after transplant. Looking up the germline V gene yields CDR1 MGHRA and CDR2 YSYEKL. From V the trimming removes 1 base and from J it removes 6 bases, while the gene matches leave 14 bases of the junction unaccounted for. The CDR3 holds 18 amino acids from the cysteine to the phenylalanine. The sequence is cut down to CDR3 DNA, 54 bases in frame from base 1.

The chain joins TRBV4-1 to TRBJ1-5; TRBD1 matches 8 bases in the middle. The receptor was isolated from a human donor who received a combined kidney and bone marrow transplant. The material was CD4+ T cells from blood, obtained before the transplant. For the CDR3, the sequence is CASSQVGTGGYGTQPQHF. Read as DNA, the sequence is TGCGCCAGCAGCCAAGTGGGAACAGGGGGTTATGGTACTCAGCCCCAGCATTTT.